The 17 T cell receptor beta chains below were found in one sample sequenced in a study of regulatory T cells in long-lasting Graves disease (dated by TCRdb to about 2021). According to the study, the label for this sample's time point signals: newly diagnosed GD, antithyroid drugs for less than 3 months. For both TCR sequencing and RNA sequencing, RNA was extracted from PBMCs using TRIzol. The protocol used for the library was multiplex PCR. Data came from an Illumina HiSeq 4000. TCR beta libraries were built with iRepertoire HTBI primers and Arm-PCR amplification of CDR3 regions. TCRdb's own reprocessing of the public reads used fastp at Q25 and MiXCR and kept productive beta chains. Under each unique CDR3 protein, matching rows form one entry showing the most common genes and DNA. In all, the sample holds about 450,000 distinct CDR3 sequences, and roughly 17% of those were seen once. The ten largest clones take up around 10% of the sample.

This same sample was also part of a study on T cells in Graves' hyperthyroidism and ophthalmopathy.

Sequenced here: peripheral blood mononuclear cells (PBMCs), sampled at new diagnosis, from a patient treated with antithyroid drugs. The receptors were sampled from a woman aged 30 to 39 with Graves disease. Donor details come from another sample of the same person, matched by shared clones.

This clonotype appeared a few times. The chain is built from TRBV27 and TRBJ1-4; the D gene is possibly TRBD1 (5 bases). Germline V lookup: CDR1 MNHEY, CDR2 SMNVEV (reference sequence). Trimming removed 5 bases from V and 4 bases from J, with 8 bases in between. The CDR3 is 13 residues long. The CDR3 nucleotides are TGTGCCAGCAGTGACAGCGGTAATGAAAAACTGTTTTTT. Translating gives CASSDSGNEKLFF.

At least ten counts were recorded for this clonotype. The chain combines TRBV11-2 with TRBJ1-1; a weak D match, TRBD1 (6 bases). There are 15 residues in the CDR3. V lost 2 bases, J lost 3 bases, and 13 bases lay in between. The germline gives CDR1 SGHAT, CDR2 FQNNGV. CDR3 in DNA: TGTGCCAGCAGCTTATTAATAGGGGGGGACACTGAAGCTTTCTTT. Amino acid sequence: CASSLLIGGDTEAFF. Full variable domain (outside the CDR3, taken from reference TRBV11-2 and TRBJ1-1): EAGVAQSPRYKIIEKRQSVAFWCNPISGHATLYWYQQILGQGPKLLIQFQNNGVVDDSQLPKDRFSAERLKGVDSTLKIQPAKLEDSAVYLCASSLLIGGDTEAFFGQGTRLTVV.

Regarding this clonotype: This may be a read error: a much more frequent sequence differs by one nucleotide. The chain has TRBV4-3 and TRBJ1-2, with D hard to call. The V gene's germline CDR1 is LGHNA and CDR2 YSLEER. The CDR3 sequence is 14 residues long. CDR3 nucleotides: TGCGCCAGCAGCCAGGTTGTGGGCAACTATGTCTACACCTTC. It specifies CASSQVVGNYVYTF.

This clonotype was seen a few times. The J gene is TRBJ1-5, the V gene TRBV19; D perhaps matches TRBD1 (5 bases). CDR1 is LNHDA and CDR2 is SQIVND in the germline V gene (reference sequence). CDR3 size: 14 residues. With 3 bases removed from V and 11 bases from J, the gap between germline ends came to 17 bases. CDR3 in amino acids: CASSIGPRLGAQHF. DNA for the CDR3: TGTGCCAGTAGTATTGGGCCGCGGTTGGGGGCCCAGCATTTT.

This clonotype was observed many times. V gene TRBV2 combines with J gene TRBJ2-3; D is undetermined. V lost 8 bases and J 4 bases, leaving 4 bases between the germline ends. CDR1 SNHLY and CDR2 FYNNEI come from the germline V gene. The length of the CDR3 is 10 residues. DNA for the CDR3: TGTGCCAGCGATGCAGATACGCAGTATTTT. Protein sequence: CASDADTQYF.

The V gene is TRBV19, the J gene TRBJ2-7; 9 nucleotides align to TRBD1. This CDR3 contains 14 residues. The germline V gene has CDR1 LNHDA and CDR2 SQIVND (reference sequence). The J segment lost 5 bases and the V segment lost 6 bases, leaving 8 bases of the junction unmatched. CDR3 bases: TGTGCCAGTAGCTCTACAGGGGGCGAAGACGAGCAGTACTTC. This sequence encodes CASSSTGGEDEQYF.

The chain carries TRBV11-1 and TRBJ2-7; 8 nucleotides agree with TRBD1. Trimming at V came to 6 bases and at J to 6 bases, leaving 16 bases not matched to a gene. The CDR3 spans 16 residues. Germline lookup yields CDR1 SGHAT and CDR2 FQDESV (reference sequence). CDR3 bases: TGTGCCAGCAGGGGCAATACCGGGACAGGCAGGCCCGAGCAGTACTTC. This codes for CASRGNTGTGRPEQYF.

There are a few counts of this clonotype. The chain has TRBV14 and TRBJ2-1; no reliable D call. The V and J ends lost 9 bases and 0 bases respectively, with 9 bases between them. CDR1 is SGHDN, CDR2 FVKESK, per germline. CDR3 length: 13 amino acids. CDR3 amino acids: CASTQSSYNEQFF. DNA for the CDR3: TGTGCCAGTACACAGAGCTCCTACAATGAGCAGTTCTTC.

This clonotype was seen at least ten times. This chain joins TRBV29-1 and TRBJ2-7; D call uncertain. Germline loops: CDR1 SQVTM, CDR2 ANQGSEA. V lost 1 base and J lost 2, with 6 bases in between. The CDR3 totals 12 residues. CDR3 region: CSVEVLPYEQYF. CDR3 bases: TGCAGCGTTGAAGTTCTACCCTACGAGCAGTACTTC.

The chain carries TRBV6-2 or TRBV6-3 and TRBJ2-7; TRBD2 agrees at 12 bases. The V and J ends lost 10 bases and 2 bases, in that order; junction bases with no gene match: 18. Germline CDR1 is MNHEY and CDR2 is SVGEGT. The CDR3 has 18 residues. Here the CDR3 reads CATRGSSGRVLTPYEQYF. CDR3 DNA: TGTGCCACCAGGGGGTCTAGCGGGAGGGTCCTGACCCCCTACGAGCAGTACTTC.

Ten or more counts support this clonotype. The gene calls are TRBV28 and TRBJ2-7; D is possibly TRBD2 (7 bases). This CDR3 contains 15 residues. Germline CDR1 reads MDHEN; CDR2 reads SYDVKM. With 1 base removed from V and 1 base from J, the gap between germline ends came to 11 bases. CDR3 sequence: CASSLYGGASYEQYF. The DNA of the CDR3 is TGTGCCAGCAGTTTATATGGGGGGGCTTCCTACGAGCAGTACTTC.

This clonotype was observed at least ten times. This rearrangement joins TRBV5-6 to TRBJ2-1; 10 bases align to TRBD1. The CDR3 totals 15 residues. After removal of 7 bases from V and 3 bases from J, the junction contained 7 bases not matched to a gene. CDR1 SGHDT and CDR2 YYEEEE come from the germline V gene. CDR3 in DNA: TGTGCCAGCGGAGGAGGACAGGGGGTCTACAATGAGCAGTTCTTC. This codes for CASGGGQGVYNEQFF. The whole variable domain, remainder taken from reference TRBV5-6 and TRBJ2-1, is DAGVTQSPTHLIKTRGQQVTLRCSPKSGHDTVSWYQQALGQGPQFIFQYYEEEERQRGNFPDRFSGHQFPNYSSELNVNALLLGDSALYLCASGGGQGVYNEQFFGPGTRLTVL.

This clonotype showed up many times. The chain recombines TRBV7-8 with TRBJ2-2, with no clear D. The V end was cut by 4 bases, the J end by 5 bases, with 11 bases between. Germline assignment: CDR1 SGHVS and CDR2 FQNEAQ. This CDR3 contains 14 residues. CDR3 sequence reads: CASSSHLVTGELFF. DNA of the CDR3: TGTGCCAGCAGCTCACACCTCGTGACCGGGGAGCTGTTTTTT.

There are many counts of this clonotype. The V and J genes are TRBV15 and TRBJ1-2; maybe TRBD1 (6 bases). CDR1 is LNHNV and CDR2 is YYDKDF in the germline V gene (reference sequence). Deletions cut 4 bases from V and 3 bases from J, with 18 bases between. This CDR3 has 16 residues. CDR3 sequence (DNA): TGTGCCACCAGCACAAAACCAGGGGCCTCTTACTATGGCTACACCTTC. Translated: CATSTKPGASYYGYTF. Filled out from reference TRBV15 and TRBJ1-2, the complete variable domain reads DAMVIQNPRYQVTQFGKPVTLSCSQTLNHNVMYWYQQKSSQAPKLLFHYYDKDFNNEADTPDNFQSRRPNTSFCFLDIRSPGLGDTAMYLCATSTKPGASYYGYTFGSGTRLTVV.

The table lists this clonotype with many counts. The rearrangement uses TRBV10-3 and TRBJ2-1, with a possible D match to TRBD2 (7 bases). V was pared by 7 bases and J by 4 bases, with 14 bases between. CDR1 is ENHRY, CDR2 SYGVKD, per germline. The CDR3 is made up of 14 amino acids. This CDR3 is CAITIEGGYNEQFF. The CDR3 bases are TGTGCCATCACTATCGAGGGGGGGTACAATGAGCAGTTCTTC.

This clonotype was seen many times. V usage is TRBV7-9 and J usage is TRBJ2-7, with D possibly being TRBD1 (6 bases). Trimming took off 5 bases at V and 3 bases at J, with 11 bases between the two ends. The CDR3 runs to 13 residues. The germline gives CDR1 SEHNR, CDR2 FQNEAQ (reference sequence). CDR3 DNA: TGTGCCAGCAGCCCCTCACAGGGCTACGAGCAGTACTTC. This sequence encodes CASSPSQGYEQYF.

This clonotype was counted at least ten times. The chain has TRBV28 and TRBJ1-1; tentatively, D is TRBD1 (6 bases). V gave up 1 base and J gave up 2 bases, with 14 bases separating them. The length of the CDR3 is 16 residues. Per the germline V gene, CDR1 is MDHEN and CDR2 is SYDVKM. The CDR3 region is CASSLLTGSPNTEAFF. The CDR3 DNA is TGTGCCAGCAGTTTATTGACAGGTTCACCCAACACTGAAGCTTTCTTT.